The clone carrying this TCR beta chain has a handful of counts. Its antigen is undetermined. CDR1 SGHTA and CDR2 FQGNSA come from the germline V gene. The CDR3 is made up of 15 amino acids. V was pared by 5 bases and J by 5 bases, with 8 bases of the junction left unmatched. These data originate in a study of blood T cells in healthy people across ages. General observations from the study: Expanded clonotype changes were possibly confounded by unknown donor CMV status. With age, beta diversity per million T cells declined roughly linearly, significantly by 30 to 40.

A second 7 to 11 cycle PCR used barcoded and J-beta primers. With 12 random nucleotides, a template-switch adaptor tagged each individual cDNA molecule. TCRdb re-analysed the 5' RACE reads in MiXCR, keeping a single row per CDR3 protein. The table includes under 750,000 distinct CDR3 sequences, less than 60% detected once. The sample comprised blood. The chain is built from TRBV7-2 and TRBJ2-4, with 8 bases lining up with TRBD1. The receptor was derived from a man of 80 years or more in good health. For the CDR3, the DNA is TGTGCCAGCAGCCCTCGGACAGGGAAGGAAAACATTCAGTACTTC. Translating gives CASSPRTGKENIQYF.